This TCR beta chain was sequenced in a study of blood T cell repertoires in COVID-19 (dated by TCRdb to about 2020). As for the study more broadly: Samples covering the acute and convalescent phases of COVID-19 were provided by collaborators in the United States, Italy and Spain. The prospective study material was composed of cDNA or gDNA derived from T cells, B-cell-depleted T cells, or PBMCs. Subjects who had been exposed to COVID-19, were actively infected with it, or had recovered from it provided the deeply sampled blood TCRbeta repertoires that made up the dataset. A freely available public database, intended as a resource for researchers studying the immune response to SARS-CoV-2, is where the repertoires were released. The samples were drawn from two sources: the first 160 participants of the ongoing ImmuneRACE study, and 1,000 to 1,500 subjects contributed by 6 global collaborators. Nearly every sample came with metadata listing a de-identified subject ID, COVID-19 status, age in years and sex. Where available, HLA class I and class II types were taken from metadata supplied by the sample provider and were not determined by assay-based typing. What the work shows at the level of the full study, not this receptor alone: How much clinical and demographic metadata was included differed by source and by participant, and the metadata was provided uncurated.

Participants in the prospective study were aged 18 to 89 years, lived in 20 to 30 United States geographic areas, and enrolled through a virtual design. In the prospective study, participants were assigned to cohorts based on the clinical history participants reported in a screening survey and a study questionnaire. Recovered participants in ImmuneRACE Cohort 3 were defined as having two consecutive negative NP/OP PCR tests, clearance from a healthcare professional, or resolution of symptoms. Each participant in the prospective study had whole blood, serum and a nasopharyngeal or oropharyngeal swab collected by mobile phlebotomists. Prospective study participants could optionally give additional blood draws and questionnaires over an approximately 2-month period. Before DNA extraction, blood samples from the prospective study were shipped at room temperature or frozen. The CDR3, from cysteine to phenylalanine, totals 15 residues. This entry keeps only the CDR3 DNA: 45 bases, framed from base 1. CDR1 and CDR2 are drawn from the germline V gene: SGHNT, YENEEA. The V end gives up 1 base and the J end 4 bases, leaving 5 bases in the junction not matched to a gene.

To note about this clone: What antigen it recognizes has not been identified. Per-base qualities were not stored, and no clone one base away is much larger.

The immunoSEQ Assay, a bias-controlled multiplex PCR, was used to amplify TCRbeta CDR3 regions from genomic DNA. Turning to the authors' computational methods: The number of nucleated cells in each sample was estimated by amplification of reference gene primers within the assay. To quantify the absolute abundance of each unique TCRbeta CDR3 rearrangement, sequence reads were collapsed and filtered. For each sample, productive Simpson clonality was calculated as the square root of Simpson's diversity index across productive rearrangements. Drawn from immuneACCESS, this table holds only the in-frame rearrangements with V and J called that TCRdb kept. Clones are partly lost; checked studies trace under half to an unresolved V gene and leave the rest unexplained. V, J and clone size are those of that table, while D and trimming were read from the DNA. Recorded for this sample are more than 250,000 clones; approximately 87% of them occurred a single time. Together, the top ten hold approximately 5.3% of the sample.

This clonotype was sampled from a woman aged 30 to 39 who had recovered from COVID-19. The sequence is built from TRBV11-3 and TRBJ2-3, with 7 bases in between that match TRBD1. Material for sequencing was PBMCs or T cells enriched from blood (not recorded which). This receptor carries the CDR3 CASSLGGGSSDTQYF. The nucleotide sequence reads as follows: TGTGCCAGCAGCTTAGGAGGGGGCAGTTCAGATACGCAGTATTTT.